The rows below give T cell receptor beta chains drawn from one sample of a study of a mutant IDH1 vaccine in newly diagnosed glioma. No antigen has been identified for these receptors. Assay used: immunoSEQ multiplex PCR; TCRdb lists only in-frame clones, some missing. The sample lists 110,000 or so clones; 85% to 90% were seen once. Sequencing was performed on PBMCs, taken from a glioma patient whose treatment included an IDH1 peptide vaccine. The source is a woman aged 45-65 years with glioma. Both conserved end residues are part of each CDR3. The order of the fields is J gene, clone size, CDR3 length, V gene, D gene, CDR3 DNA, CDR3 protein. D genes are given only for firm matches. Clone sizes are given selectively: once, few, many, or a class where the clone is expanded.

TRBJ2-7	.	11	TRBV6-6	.	TGTGCCAGCAGTTACACAGACAAGCAGTACTTC	CASSYTDKQYF
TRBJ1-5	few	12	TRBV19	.	TGTGCCAGTAGTAAAGACTCCCCAGCCCAGCATTTT	CASSKDSPAQHF
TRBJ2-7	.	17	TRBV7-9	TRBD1	TGTGCCAGCAGCCTAGTTGGGACAGGGGAGGGTCCCTACGAGCAGTACTTC	CASSLVGTGEGPYEQYF
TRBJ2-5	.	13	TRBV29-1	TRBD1	TGCAGCGGGACCGACAGGGCATGGGAGACCCAGTACTTC	CSGTDRAWETQYF
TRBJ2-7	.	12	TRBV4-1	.	TGCGCCAGCAGCCAAGCCCTAAACGAGCAGTACTTC	CASSQALNEQYF
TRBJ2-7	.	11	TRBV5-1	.	TGCGCCAGCAGCTTGGATTACGAGCAGTACTTC	CASSLDYEQYF
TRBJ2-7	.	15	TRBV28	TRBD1	TGTGCCAGCAGTTTTCCCCGGGACAGAGCCTACGAGCAGTACTTC	CASSFPRDRAYEQYF
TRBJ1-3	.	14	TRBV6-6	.	TGTGCCAGCAGTTACTTCGGGGGGGGAAACACCATATATTTT	CASSYFGGGNTIYF
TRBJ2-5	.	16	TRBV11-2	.	TGTGCCAGCAGCATACGCCCATCTACCTGGGAGGAGACCCAGTACTTC	CASSIRPSTWEETQYF
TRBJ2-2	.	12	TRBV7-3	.	TGTGCCAGCAGCCCGGACTACGGGGAACTGTTTTTT	CASSPDYGELFF
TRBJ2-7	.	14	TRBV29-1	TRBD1	TGCAGCGTATTCTTTGACAGGGACCTAAGGGAGCAGTACTTC	CSVFFDRDLREQYF
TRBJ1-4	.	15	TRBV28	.	TGTGCCAGCAGCCCCTCCTTGAGAACTAATGAAAAACTGTTTTTT	CASSPSLRTNEKLFF
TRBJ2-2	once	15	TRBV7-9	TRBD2	TGTGCCAGCAGAATTAGCGGGAGGGCCGGCGGGGAGCTGTTTTTT	CASRISGRAGGELFF
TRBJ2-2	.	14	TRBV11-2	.	TGTGCCAGCAGCTTAGCGGCGGGGACCGGGGAGCTGTTTTTT	CASSLAAGTGELFF
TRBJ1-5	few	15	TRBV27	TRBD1	TGTGCCAGCAGTCAACGACAGGGAGGTAATCAGCCCCAGCATTTT	CASSQRQGGNQPQHF
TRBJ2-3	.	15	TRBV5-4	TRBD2	TGTGCCAGCACCTCCCCGGCGGGGGGCACAGATACGCAGTATTTT	CASTSPAGGTDTQYF
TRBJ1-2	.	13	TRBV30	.	TGTGCCTGGAGTGTGGGGGACGGCTATGGCTACACCTTC	CAWSVGDGYGYTF
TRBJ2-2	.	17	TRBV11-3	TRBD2	TGTGCCAGCAGCTCTTTCACTAGCGGGAGACGACCCGGGGAGCTGTTTTTT	CASSSFTSGRRPGELFF
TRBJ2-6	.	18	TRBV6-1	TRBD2	TGTGCCACCACTGAGACTAGCGGGAGGGCCTCTGGGGCCAACGTCCTGACTTTC	CATTETSGRASGANVLTF
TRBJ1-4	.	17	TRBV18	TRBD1	TGTGCCAGCTCACCTCGGGGACAGAGAGCAACTAATGAAAAACTGTTTTTT	CASSPRGQRATNEKLFF
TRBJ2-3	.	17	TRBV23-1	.	TGCGCCAGCAGTCACTCCCGGGACTCCCTTAGCACAGATACGCAGTATTTT	CASSHSRDSLSTDTQYF
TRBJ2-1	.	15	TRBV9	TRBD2	TGTGCCAGCAGCGTCCAAGGTGGGCGGGAGGGTGAGCAGTTCTTC	CASSVQGGREGEQFF
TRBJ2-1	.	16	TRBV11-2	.	TGTGCCAGCAGCTACCAGGGTATGGCCACATACAATGAGCAGTTCTTC	CASSYQGMATYNEQFF
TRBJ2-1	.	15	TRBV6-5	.	TGTGCCAGCAGTCCCGGGGGACAGACCGACCGTGAGCAGTTCTTC	CASSPGGQTDREQFF
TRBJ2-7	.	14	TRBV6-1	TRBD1	TGTGCCAGCATCTTGGACAGGGACTTCTACGAGCAGTACTTC	CASILDRDFYEQYF
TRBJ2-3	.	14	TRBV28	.	TGTGCCAGCAGTTTAACAGGGAGGGTAGATACGCAGTATTTT	CASSLTGRVDTQYF
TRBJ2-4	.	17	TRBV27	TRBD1	TGTGCCAGCAGTTTATCCGGACAGGGGAGATGGGAAGACATTCAGTACTTC	CASSLSGQGRWEDIQYF
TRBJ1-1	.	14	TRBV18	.	TGTGCCAGCTCACCACGTCAGCTGAACACTGAAGCTTTCTTT	CASSPRQLNTEAFF
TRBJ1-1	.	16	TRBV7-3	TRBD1	TGTGCCAGCAGCCCTACAGGGGGCCCTATGGGCACTGAAGCTTTCTTT	CASSPTGGPMGTEAFF
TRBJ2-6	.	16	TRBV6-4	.	TGTGCCAGCACCCCCGAGGCCGTCTCTGGGGCCAACGTCCTGACTTTC	CASTPEAVSGANVLTF
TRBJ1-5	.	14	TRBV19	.	TGTGCCAGTAGTATAGATAAAGGGAGGGCGCCCCAGCATTTT	CASSIDKGRAPQHF
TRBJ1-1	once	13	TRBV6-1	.	TGTGCCAGCAAGTCCGACAGGATGACTGAAGCTTTCTTT	CASKSDRMTEAFF
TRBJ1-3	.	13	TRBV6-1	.	TGTGCCAGCAGTGAAGCGGGGAGAAACACCATATATTTT	CASSEAGRNTIYF
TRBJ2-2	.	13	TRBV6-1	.	TGTGCCAGCAATAGGGGTGGGACCGGGGAGCTGTTTTTT	CASNRGGTGELFF
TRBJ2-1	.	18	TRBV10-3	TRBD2	TGTGCCATCAAGGCTAGCGGGACGCGGCGGGGCTCCTACAATGAGCAGTTCTTC	CAIKASGTRRGSYNEQFF
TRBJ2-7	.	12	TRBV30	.	TGTGCCTGGAGTACACTAGGTTACGAGCAGTACTTC	CAWSTLGYEQYF
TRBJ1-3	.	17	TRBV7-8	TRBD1	TGTGCCAGCAGCTTAGGGACAGGCGATTTCTCTGGAAACACCATATATTTT	CASSLGTGDFSGNTIYF
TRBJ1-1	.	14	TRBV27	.	TGTGCCAGCAGTTTAGATGCGAGGGGCACTGAAGCTTTCTTT	CASSLDARGTEAFF
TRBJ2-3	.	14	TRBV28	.	TGTGCCAGCAGCCTTACCGGGACAAGGGGTACGCAGTATTTT	CASSLTGTRGTQYF
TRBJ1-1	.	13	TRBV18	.	TGTGCCAGCTCACCGGACCGGTTGACAGGAGCTTTCTTT	CASSPDRLTGAFF
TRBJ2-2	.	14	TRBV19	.	TGTGCCAGTAGTATCGGGCGGAACACCGGGGAGCTGTTTTTT	CASSIGRNTGELFF
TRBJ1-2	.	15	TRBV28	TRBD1	TGTGCCAGCAGTTTACCCCACAGGGGGTTAAATGGCTACACCTTC	CASSLPHRGLNGYTF
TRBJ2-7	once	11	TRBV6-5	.	TGTGCCAGCCGGACCTCCTACGAGCAGTACTTC	CASRTSYEQYF
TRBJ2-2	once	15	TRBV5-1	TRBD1	TGCGCCAGCAGCCGGACAGGAACGAACACCGGGGAGCTGTTTTTT	CASSRTGTNTGELFF
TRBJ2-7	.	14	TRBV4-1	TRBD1	TGCGCCAGCAGCTTCGCAGGGGGCTCCTACGAGCAGTACTTC	CASSFAGGSYEQYF
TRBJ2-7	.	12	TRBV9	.	TGTGCCAGCAGCAGGAGCTCCTACGAGCAGTACTTC	CASSRSSYEQYF
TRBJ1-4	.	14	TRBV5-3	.	TGTGCCAGAAGCTTGGCCCCGCCCTGTCGAAAACTGTTTTTT	CARSLAPPCRKLFF
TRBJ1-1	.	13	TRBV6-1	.	TGTGCCAGCAGGAGGGGCATGAACACTGAAGCTTTCTTT	CASRRGMNTEAFF
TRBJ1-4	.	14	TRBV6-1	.	TGTGCCAGCAGGGAGACTGGGAATAATGAAAAACTGTTTTTT	CASRETGNNEKLFF
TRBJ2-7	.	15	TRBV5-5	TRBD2	TGTGCCAGCAGCTTGCCCGGGACTATCAACTACGAGCAGTACTTC	CASSLPGTINYEQYF
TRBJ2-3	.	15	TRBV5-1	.	TGCGCCAGCAGCTTTCAAGGACAAGGCACAGATACGCAGTATTTT	CASSFQGQGTDTQYF
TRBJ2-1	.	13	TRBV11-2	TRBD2	TGTGCCAGCAGCCCGGGACTAGGGTATGAGCAGTTCTTC	CASSPGLGYEQFF